This T cell receptor (beta chain) was recovered during a study of blood T cells in healthy people across ages. Comment on this clonotype: What it recognizes is unknown.

Researchers report isolating at least 6.5 million PBMCs per sample. There are 13 residues in the CDR3. V trimming: 7 bases; J trimming: 8 bases; junction bases outside the gene matches: 10. Looked up from germline, CDR1 is SQVTM and CDR2 is ANQGSEA. Study conclusions and caveats: Among long-lived donors, naive CD4+ cells were more numerous and diversity higher than in aged donors.

Together with a sample-barcoded 5' primer, a J-beta primer mix was included in a second PCR lasting about 7 to 11 cycles. TCRdb ran MiXCR on the 5' RACE reads and lists one entry per CDR3 protein. This sample has roughly 1,500,000 distinct CDR3 sequences, with roughly a third found just once. The sample taken for sequencing was blood. This rearrangement joins TRBV29-1 to TRBJ2-1; 8 nucleotides align to TRBD1. The sequence was collected from a woman in her twenties or thirties in good health. The CDR3 nucleotides are TGCAGCGGTCACCAGGGGGCAGTCGATGAGCAGTTCTTC. Amino acids: CSGHQGAVDEQFF.